A single sample gave rise to the 15 T cell receptor beta chains below, sequenced in a study of shared clonotypes between healthy human individuals. Clones were read by immunoSEQ multiplex PCR, and TCRdb kept only the in-frame ones, dropping some. The table has approximately 2.5 million clones, under 95% seen once. Sequencing used naive CD4+ T cells from PBMCs. Subset specified: CD45RA+ positively selected. These receptors were obtained from a man aged 18 to 29 in good health. Some clones in this sample may be carry-over from other donors' samples.

V usage is TRBV28 and J usage is TRBJ2-1, with D perhaps TRBD1 or TRBD2 (6 bases each). This CDR3 region has 15 residues. V was trimmed by 6 bases and J by 9 bases, leaving 21 bases between them. The germline V gene has CDR1 MDHEN and CDR2 SYDVKM. In DNA, the CDR3 is TGTGCCAGCAGCCCTACCCCCGGAGGGGGTAGTGAGCAGTTCTTC. It translates to CASSPTPGGGSEQFF.

The chain combines TRBV18 with TRBJ2-7, with TRBD2 as a possible D gene (5 bases). This CDR3 is 16 amino acids long. With 1 base removed from V and 0 bases from J, the gap between germline ends came to 13 bases. Germline CDR1 reads KGHSH; CDR2 reads LQKENI. This CDR3 reads CASSPLLAESSYEQYF. The CDR3, as DNA: TGTGCCAGCTCACCACTCCTAGCCGAGAGCTCCTACGAGCAGTACTTC.

The chain combines TRBV6-1 with TRBJ2-7; 11 positions match TRBD2. CDR1 and CDR2 (germline): MNHNS, SASEGT. V trimming: 5 bases; J trimming: 4 bases; junction bases outside the gene matches: 7. This CDR3 is 15 amino acids long. The CDR3 region has the DNA TGTGCCAGCAGTTTTAGCGGGAGGGACTCATACGAGCAGTACTTC. As protein: CASSFSGRDSYEQYF.

V and J are TRBV21-1 and TRBJ1-4. TRBV21-1 is recorded as a pseudogene. This CDR3 has 13 amino acids. CDR3 DNA: TGTGCCAGCATAGTCTTTTGTAATGAAAAACTGTTTTTT. Protein product: CASIVFCNEKLFF.

This clone was found once. As DNA, the CDR3 is TGTGCCAGCTCACAAGCCGGGAACGAAGCTTTCTTT. Translated: CASSQAGNEAFF. V and J are TRBV18 and TRBJ1-1, with unresolved D. Trimming shortened V by 4 bases and J by 8 bases, and 11 bases separated the two germline ends. Germline lookup yields CDR1 KGHSH and CDR2 LQKENI. This CDR3 contains 12 residues.

The CDR3 coding sequence is TGTGCCAGCAGTTTCGGCAGGGGGAATTATCAAGAGACCCAGTACTTC. Protein sequence: CASSFGRGNYQETQYF. The gene calls are TRBV27 and TRBJ2-5, with 7 bases matching TRBD1. Germline CDR1 reads MNHEY; CDR2 reads SMNVEV (reference sequence). The CDR3 loop spans 16 amino acids. V lost 3 bases, J lost 2 bases, and 9 bases stayed unmatched.

The chain has TRBV6-1 and TRBJ1-2; D gene unclear. The CDR3 totals 12 residues. Trimming cost V 4 bases and J 8 bases, with 11 bases left between them. Germline V CDR1 and CDR2: MNHNS, SASEGT. CDR3 sequence: CASSGRVNGYTF. The CDR3, as DNA: TGTGCCAGCAGTGGTAGGGTAAACGGCTACACCTTC.

This rearrangement joins TRBV7-2 to TRBJ2-6; D is ambiguous. The V and J ends lost 5 bases and 1 base respectively, with 12 bases between them. The germline CDR1 and CDR2 sequences are SGHTA and FQGNSA. This CDR3 has 16 residues. The CDR3 region is CASSPRTASGANVLTF. In DNA, the CDR3 is TGTGCCAGCAGCCCCAGAACAGCTTCTGGGGCCAACGTCCTGACTTTC.

The rearrangement joins TRBV7-2 to TRBJ1-1; D is undetermined. The CDR3 spans 13 residues. V lost 3 bases, J lost 3 bases, and 8 bases lay in between. CDR1 and CDR2 (germline): SGHTA, FQGNSA. The CDR3 coding sequence is TGTGCCAGCAGCTTGGAACGTTACACTGAAGCTTTCTTT. Amino acid sequence: CASSLERYTEAFF.

V gene TRBV5-1 combines with J gene TRBJ2-1; no clear D gene. The germline V gene encodes CDR1 SGHRS and CDR2 YFSETQ. The CDR3 covers 14 residues. The V and J ends lost 0 bases and 6 bases respectively, with 10 bases between them. CDR3 nucleotides: TGCGCCAGCAGCTTGGGGGCCGTGAGCAATGAGCAGTTCTTC. This encodes CASSLGAVSNEQFF.

This sequence joins TRBV30 and TRBJ1-5; D might be TRBD1 (5 bases). The CDR3 consists of 15 residues. Germline V lookup: CDR1 GTSNPN, CDR2 SVGIG (reference sequence). Trimming took 0 bases from V and 7 from J, leaving 16 bases between them. CDR3 DNA: TGTGCCTGGAGTGTCGCCGGGGGTCCAGGGCAGCCCCAGCATTTT. Residues: CAWSVAGGPGQPQHF.

This clone was seen a handful of times. The V and J genes are TRBV5-6 and TRBJ1-1; 8 bases align to TRBD1. There are 13 residues in the CDR3. The trim removed 0 bases at V and 10 bases at J, leaving 5 bases unmatched. Germline values: CDR1 SGHDT, CDR2 YYEEEE. This CDR3 is CASSLGYRGSAFF. The CDR3 coding sequence is TGTGCCAGCAGCTTGGGGTACAGGGGGTCAGCTTTCTTT.

The chain links TRBV7-2 to TRBJ1-2; possibly TRBD1 for D (5 bases). Looked up from germline, CDR1 is SGHTA and CDR2 is FQGNSA. This CDR3 comprises 15 residues. V lost 5 bases and J lost 4, with 17 bases in between. The CDR3 sequence is CASSTYVGVPYGYTF. The DNA for the CDR3 is TGTGCCAGCAGCACTTACGTGGGGGTCCCCTATGGCTACACCTTC.

This rearrangement joins TRBV30 to TRBJ2-5; no clear D gene. Deletions cut 3 bases from V and 5 bases from J, with 7 bases between. CDR1 is GTSNPN and CDR2 is SVGIG in the germline V gene (reference sequence). The CDR3 totals 11 residues. The CDR3, as DNA: TGTGCCTGGAGCGGGCTGGAGACCCAGTACTTC. The encoded protein is CAWSGLETQYF.

The chain employs TRBV6-1 and TRBJ2-5, with D possibly called TRBD1 or TRBD2 (6 bases each). The CDR3 extends over 15 amino acids. Between the trimmed V and J ends, which lost 0 bases and 7 bases, there was a span of 15 bases. From germline, CDR1 is MNHNS and CDR2 SASEGT. The CDR3 is CASSEAPQGLVTQYF. For the CDR3, the DNA is TGTGCCAGCAGTGAAGCACCACAGGGACTGGTGACCCAGTACTTC.